This T cell receptor beta chain was recovered during a study of blood T cells in healthy people across ages. This clonotype was detected only a few times. Each donor gave about 9.3 milliliters of peripheral blood. Primed by a sample-barcoded 5' primer and a J-beta primer mix, a second PCR proceeded for 7 to 11 cycles. Sequencing yielded, for each sample, at least 3 million paired-end reads carrying CDR3. TCRdb recomputed calls from the 5' RACE reads with MiXCR, one row per CDR3 protein. This table holds hundreds of thousands of distinct CDR3 sequences, roughly three fifths found once. The CDR3 spans 15 residues. The V segment lost 5 bases and the J segment 4 bases; nucleotides outside the gene matches: 5. Germline values: CDR1 LNHNV, CDR2 YYDKDF (reference sequence).

The material sequenced was blood. The receptor comes from a man in his forties or fifties in good health. The rearrangement joins TRBV15 to TRBJ2-7, with 13 bases matching TRBD2. The CDR3 DNA is TGTGCCACCAGCGGAGGACTAGCGGGAGAGTACGAGCAGTACTTC. It is translated as CATSGGLAGEYEQYF.